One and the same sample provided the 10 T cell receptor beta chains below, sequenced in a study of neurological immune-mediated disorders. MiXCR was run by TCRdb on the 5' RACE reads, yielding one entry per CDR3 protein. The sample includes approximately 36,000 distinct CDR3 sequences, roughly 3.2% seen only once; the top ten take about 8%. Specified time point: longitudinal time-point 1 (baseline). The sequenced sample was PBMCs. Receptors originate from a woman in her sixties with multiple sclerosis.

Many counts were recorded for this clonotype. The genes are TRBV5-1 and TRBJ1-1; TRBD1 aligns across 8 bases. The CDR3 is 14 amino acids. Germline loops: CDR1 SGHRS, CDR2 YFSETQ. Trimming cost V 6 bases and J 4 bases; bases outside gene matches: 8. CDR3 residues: CASTLTGVVTEAFF. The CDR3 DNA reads TGCGCCAGCACCCTGACAGGGGTCGTCACTGAAGCTTTCTTT.

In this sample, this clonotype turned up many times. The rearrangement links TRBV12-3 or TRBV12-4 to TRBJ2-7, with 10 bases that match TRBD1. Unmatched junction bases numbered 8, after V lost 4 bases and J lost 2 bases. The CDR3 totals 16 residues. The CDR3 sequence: CASSSRGQGRTYEQYF. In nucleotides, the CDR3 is TGTGCCAGCAGTTCCCGGGGACAGGGGCGAACCTACGAGCAGTACTTC.

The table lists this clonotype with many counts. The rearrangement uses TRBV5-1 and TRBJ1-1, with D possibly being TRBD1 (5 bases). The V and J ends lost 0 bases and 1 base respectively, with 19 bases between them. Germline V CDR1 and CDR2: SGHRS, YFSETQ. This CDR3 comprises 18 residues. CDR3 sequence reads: CASSLVYRGSASNTEAFF. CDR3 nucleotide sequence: TGCGCCAGCAGCTTGGTTTATAGGGGCAGCGCCTCGAACACTGAAGCTTTCTTT.

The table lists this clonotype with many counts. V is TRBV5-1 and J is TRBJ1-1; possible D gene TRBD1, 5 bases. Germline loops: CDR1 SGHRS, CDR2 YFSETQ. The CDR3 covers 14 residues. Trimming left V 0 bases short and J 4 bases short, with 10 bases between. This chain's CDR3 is CASSLGGRGTEAFF. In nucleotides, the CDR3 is TGCGCCAGCAGCTTGGGAGGGAGGGGCACTGAAGCTTTCTTT.

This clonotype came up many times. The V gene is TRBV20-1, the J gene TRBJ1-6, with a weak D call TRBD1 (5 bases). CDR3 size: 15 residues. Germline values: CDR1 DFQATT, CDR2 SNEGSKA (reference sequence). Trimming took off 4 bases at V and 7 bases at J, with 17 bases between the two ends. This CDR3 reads CSANPRDITNSPLHF. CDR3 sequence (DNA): TGCAGTGCTAACCCCAGGGATATTACGAATTCACCCCTCCACTTT.

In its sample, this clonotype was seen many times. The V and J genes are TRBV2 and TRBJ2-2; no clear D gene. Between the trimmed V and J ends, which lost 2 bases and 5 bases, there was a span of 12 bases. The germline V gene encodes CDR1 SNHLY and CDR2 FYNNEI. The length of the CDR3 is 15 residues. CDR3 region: CASSESTYGTGELFF. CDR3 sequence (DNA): TGTGCCAGCAGTGAATCGACATACGGAACCGGGGAGCTGTTTTTT.

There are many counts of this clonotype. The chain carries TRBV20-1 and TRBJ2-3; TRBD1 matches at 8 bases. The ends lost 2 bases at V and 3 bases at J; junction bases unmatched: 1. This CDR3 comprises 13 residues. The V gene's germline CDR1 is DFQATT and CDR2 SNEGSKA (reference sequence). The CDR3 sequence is CSARRTGTDTQYF. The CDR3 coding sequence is TGCAGTGCTAGACGGACAGGGACAGATACGCAGTATTTT.

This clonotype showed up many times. CDR3 region: CASSVEVWGQGNTGELFF. The DNA for the CDR3 is TGTGCCAGCAGCGTAGAGGTTTGGGGACAGGGGAACACCGGGGAGCTGTTTTTT. V gene TRBV9 combines with J gene TRBJ2-2, with TRBD1 matching over 9 bases. The CDR3 extends over 18 amino acids. Germline V gives CDR1 SGDLS, CDR2 YYNGEE. With V trimmed by 0 bases and J by 1 base, 7 bases remained unmatched.

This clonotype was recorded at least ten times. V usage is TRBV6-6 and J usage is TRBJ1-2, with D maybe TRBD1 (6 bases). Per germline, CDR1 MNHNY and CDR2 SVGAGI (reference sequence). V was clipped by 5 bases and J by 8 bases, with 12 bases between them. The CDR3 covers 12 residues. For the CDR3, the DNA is TGTGCCAGCAGTCGAGCGGACAGCGGCTACACCTTC. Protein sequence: CASSRADSGYTF.

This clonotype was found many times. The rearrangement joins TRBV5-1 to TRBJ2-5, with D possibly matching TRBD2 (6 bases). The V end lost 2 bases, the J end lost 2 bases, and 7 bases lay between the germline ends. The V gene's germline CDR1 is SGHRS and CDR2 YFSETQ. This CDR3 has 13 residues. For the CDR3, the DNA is TGCGCCAGCAGCTTCGCGGGACAAGAGACCCAGTACTTC. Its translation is CASSFAGQETQYF.